These 11 T cell receptor beta chains came from one sample sequenced in a study of shared T cell receptors in the human thymus (dated by TCRdb to about 2021). The library was made by the immunoSEQ multiplex PCR assay. TCRdb limited this immuneACCESS table to in-frame rearrangements with V and J called. A share of clones is missing; checked studies link under half to unresolved V genes, and the rest is unexplained. For this sample there are some 760,000 clones; 70% to 90% appear just once. The ten top clones hold about 0.011% of the sample. These data were likewise used in another study, on human thymus T cells.

The sample taken for sequencing was thymocytes. These receptors all come from a girl under three years old with a congenital heart defect. Donor details come from another sample of the same person, matched by shared clones.

V usage is TRBV5-1 and J usage is TRBJ2-3, with a tentative D call TRBD1 (5 bases). This CDR3 contains 14 residues. Germline V gene sequence: CDR1 SGHRS, CDR2 YFSETQ. V lost 1 base to trimming and J lost 5 bases, with 11 bases between them. In DNA form, the CDR3 reads TGCGCCAGCAGCTTGTCCAGGGTTGGAGATACGCAGTATTTT. It yields the protein CASSLSRVGDTQYF.

The chain recombines TRBV14 with TRBJ1-2; TRBD1 matches at 7 bases. J was trimmed by 4 bases and V by 0 bases; bases with no gene match: 14. CDR1 is SGHDN, CDR2 FVKESK, per germline. CDR3 length: 18 amino acids. For the CDR3, the DNA is TGTGCCAGCAGCCAAGACGGGACAGTCGTGAGAGGCTTCTATGGCTACACCTTC. This encodes CASSQDGTVVRGFYGYTF.

This clone was seen more than once but under ten times. The chain combines TRBV4-3 with TRBJ2-5; TRBD2 matches at 10 bases. The V gene end was trimmed by 0 bases and the J gene end by 4 bases; junction bases not matched to a gene: 20. This CDR3 spans 21 amino acids. CDR1 and CDR2 from the germline V gene are LGHNA and YSLEER. The CDR3: CASSQDWSPVERGGRVETQYF. The CDR3 coding sequence is TGCGCCAGCAGCCAAGATTGGAGTCCCGTAGAGCGGGGGGGCCGTGTAGAGACCCAGTACTTC.

V is TRBV19 and J is TRBJ1-6; D might be TRBD1 (6 bases). The CDR3 is made up of 15 amino acids. Trimming stripped 10 bases from V and 2 bases from J, with 15 bases between. The V gene's germline CDR1 is LNHDA and CDR2 SQIVND (reference sequence). CDR3 in amino acids: CATRLGQPYNSPLHF. The CDR3 DNA reads as TGTGCCACGCGTCTTGGACAGCCCTATAATTCACCCCTCCACTTT.

This chain links TRBV6-5 with TRBJ1-1; 7 bases align to TRBD1. The germline CDR1 and CDR2 sequences are MNHEY and SVGAGI. The CDR3 length is 15 residues. The ends lost 5 bases at V and 0 bases at J; junction bases unmatched: 6. CDR3 in DNA: TGTGCCAGCAGTCCGAAGACAGGGATGAACACTGAAGCTTTCTTT. Translating it yields CASSPKTGMNTEAFF.

The V gene is TRBV2, the J gene TRBJ2-5; TRBD2 matches 8 bases. The ends lost 8 bases at V and 3 bases at J; junction bases unmatched: 5. This CDR3 region has 13 residues. Germline V gives CDR1 SNHLY, CDR2 FYNNEI. CDR3 DNA: TGTGCCAGCGGGGTTAGCGGGGAAGAGACCCAGTACTTC. This encodes CASGVSGEETQYF.

J is TRBJ2-7 and V is TRBV5-1; D is undetermined. Germline CDR1 reads SGHRS; CDR2 reads YFSETQ. This CDR3 has 11 residues. V was cut by 3 bases and J by 2 bases, with 3 bases left in between. CDR3 sequence reads: CASSSTYEQYF. DNA of the CDR3: TGCGCCAGCAGCTCCACCTACGAGCAGTACTTC.

V and J are TRBV5-1 and TRBJ1-1; possibly TRBD1 for D (6 bases). Germline CDR1 SGHRS, CDR2 YFSETQ. The CDR3 contains 15 residues. Trimming removed 2 bases from V and 1 base from J, with 12 bases in between. The CDR3 reads CASSFLDSPNTEAFF. In DNA form, the CDR3 reads TGCGCCAGCAGCTTCTTGGACAGCCCGAACACTGAAGCTTTCTTT.

This sequence joins TRBV25-1 and TRBJ2-2, with no clear D. This CDR3 has 14 amino acids. Germline loops: CDR1 MGHDK, CDR2 SYGVNS. V was trimmed by 7 bases and J by 2 bases, leaving 11 bases between them. The CDR3 sequence is CASTGSQNTGELFF. The DNA of the CDR3 is TGTGCCAGCACCGGGTCACAAAACACCGGGGAGCTGTTTTTT.

J is TRBJ1-6 and V is TRBV4-1; D unclear. Germline V gene lookup returns CDR1 MGHRA and CDR2 YSYEKL. This CDR3 is built from 15 residues. Trimming took off 2 bases at V and 5 bases at J, with 10 bases between the two ends. This CDR3 is CASSQITVDNSPLHF. CDR3 sequence (DNA): TGCGCCAGCAGCCAAATAACAGTAGATAATTCACCCCTCCACTTT.

The gene calls are TRBV29-1 and TRBJ2-2; 14 nucleotides match TRBD2. CDR1 is SQVTM, CDR2 ANQGSEA, per germline. V gave up 0 bases and J gave up 0 bases; unmatched junction bases: 6. This CDR3 is 19 amino acids long. CDR3 loop: CSVEERGLAGESNTGELFF. The CDR3 region has the DNA TGCAGCGTTGAAGAGAGGGGACTAGCGGGGGAATCGAACACCGGGGAGCTGTTTTTT.